One and the same sample provided the 23 T cell receptor beta chains below, sequenced in a study of identical twins. TCRdb reprocessed the 5' RACE reads via MiXCR and lists one record per CDR3 protein. This table has 240,000 or so distinct CDR3 sequences, 5.5% to 7% appearing once. These sequences were also reported in another study, on yellow fever vaccine responses in identical twins.

Sequencing was carried out using memory (CD45RO+) T cells sorted from blood. These receptors were obtained from a woman under 30 in good health.

This clonotype was counted a few times. The CDR3 sequence is CASSLNALNEQFF. The CDR3 coding sequence is TGTGCCAGCAGCCTCAATGCCCTGAATGAGCAGTTCTTC. The V call is TRBV11-3, the J call TRBJ2-1, with no clear D. V lost 5 bases, J lost 7 bases, and 12 bases lay in between. The CDR3 covers 13 residues. The germline gives CDR1 SGHNT, CDR2 YENEEA.

The chain couples TRBV2 to TRBJ1-2; D is ambiguous. The V end was cut by 3 bases, the J end by 1 base, with 9 bases between. The CDR3 extends over 14 amino acids. Germline V gene sequence: CDR1 SNHLY, CDR2 FYNNEI. CDR3 DNA sequence: TGTGCCAGCAGTGAGAAGCACAGTAACTATGGCTACACCTTC. Translation: CASSEKHSNYGYTF.

This clonotype showed up many times. The chain recombines TRBV7-8 with TRBJ2-3, with 16 bases identical to TRBD2. The CDR3 contains 19 residues. V lost 4 bases to trimming and J lost 1 base; unmatched junction nucleotides: 8. Germline V gene data show CDR1 as SGHVS and CDR2 as FQNEAQ. The CDR3: CASSSDTGLAGGGTDTQYF. DNA of the CDR3: TGTGCCAGCAGCTCCGACACGGGACTAGCGGGGGGGGGCACAGATACGCAGTATTTT.

The chain is built from TRBV6-1 and TRBJ1-1, with 7 bases matching TRBD1. Trimming took 4 bases from V and 7 from J; bases not matched to a gene: 3. The CDR3 totals 12 residues. Germline loops: CDR1 MNHNS, CDR2 SASEGT. CDR3 sequence (DNA): TGTGCCAGCAGTGTAAACAGGGGTGAAGCTTTCTTT. Protein product: CASSVNRGEAFF.

As for this clonotype: Germline and junction disagree at one end, which may indicate a read error. This chain connects TRBV5-1 to TRBJ2-1; D is ambiguous. The germline V gene encodes CDR1 SGHRS and CDR2 YFSETQ. There are 14 residues in the CDR3. This CDR3 reads CASSLVGPDKEQFF. The CDR3 DNA is TGCGCCAGCAGCTTGGTCGGGCCCGACAAAGAGCAGTTCTTC.

This clonotype was detected a few times. This chain connects TRBV6-6 to TRBJ1-1; D is unresolved. The germline gives CDR1 MNHNY, CDR2 SVGAGI (reference sequence). V dropped 2 bases and J dropped 5 bases, with 6 bases sitting between them. CDR3 size: 12 residues. The CDR3 region has the DNA TGTGCCAGCAGTTACGATTCAACTGAAGCTTTCTTT. Translated, it gives CASSYDSTEAFF.

This clonotype was detected ten times or more. This chain links TRBV5-5 with TRBJ1-1, with D hard to call. CDR1 and CDR2 from the germline V gene are SGHKS and YYEKEE (reference sequence). This CDR3 is 13 amino acids long. With 1 base removed from V and 4 bases from J, the gap between germline ends came to 8 bases. Here the CDR3 DNA reads TGTGCCAGCAGCTTGTTTGGTGGCACTGAAGCTTTCTTT. As protein: CASSLFGGTEAFF.

This clonotype was detected only a few times. The V and J genes are TRBV24-1 and TRBJ1-2; D is unresolved. Trimming stripped 0 bases from V and 2 bases from J, with 6 bases between. The CDR3 runs 14 residues. CDR1 is KGHDR and CDR2 is SFDVKD in the germline V gene. The CDR3 nucleotides read TGTGCCACCAGTGATTTGGTACGGAACTATGGCTACACCTTC. This sequence encodes CATSDLVRNYGYTF.

The chain joins TRBV7-1 to TRBJ2-7, with TRBD1 matching 7 bases. TRBV7-1 is given ORF status, its function remaining uncertain. This CDR3 region has 19 residues. The CDR3 bases are TGTGTCTCCTGTGGACAGGACAGGACCTACGTTAGAGGATCTTACGAGCAGTACTTC. The encoded protein is CVSCGQDRTYVRGSYEQYF.

The CDR3 protein is CATSRDFRQGTEAFF. The CDR3 DNA reads as TGTGCCACCAGCAGAGATTTTCGACAGGGAACTGAAGCTTTCTTT. This chain links TRBV15 with TRBJ1-1, with 7 positions matching TRBD1. The CDR3 totals 15 residues. The V gene's germline CDR1 is LNHNV and CDR2 YYDKDF (reference sequence). The J segment lost 5 bases and the V segment lost 0 bases, leaving 6 bases of the junction unmatched.

The chain combines TRBV4-2 with TRBJ2-1; TRBD2 aligns across 12 bases. This CDR3 is 16 amino acids long. From germline, CDR1 is LGHNA and CDR2 YNFKEQ. V was pared by 11 bases and J by 7 bases, with 15 bases of the junction left unmatched. The CDR3 region is CASGLAGGPGLNEQFF. CDR3 DNA sequence: TGTGCCTCGGGGCTAGCGGGGGGGCCGGGGTTAAATGAGCAGTTCTTC.

Many counts were recorded for this clonotype. The chain is built from TRBV5-1 and TRBJ1-1, with TRBD1 matching 7 bases. CDR3 length: 14 residues. V lost 4 bases and J lost 0; bases outside the gene matches: 3. Germline lookup yields CDR1 SGHRS and CDR2 YFSETQ. The CDR3 reads CASSTTGVNTEAFF. CDR3 nucleotide sequence: TGCGCCAGCAGCACAACAGGGGTGAACACTGAAGCTTTCTTT.

This clonotype appeared many times. The chain combines TRBV4-1 with TRBJ1-1, with 7 bases lining up with TRBD1. J gave up 1 base and V 1 base, and 3 bases lay outside the gene matches. The length of the CDR3 is 15 residues. Germline V gene lookup returns CDR1 MGHRA and CDR2 YSYEKL. The CDR3 region is CASSQAGGKNTEAFF. Written as DNA, the CDR3 is TGCGCCAGCAGCCAAGCAGGGGGAAAGAACACTGAAGCTTTCTTT.

The chain uses TRBV28 and TRBJ2-5; TRBD1 matches at 9 bases. This CDR3 is built from 14 residues. After removal of 6 bases from V and 5 bases from J, the junction contained 7 bases not matched to a gene. The germline V gene has CDR1 MDHEN and CDR2 SYDVKM. The chain's CDR3 is CASSRGQGWETQYF. CDR3 nucleotide sequence: TGTGCCAGCAGCCGTGGACAGGGGTGGGAGACCCAGTACTTC.

The chain couples TRBV6-1 to TRBJ1-2, with 8 bases fitting TRBD1. The V gene end was trimmed by 6 bases and the J gene end by 8 bases; junction bases not matched to a gene: 17. Germline CDR1 MNHNS, CDR2 SASEGT. The CDR3 is 16 amino acids. CDR3 sequence (DNA): TGTGCCAGCAGACCTGGACAGGGTCAACGATGGGACGGCTACACCTTC. This sequence encodes CASRPGQGQRWDGYTF.

This clonotype has just a few counts. V and J are TRBV27 and TRBJ2-3; either TRBD1 or TRBD2 may supply D (5 bases each). CDR3 size: 14 residues. Germline V gene lookup returns CDR1 MNHEY and CDR2 SMNVEV (reference sequence). Trimming left V 5 bases short and J 4 bases short, with 13 bases between. CDR3 amino acids: CASSPQRGADTQYF. CDR3 bases: TGTGCCAGCAGTCCTCAGAGGGGTGCAGATACGCAGTATTTT.

The chain combines TRBV5-1 with TRBJ2-7; D ambiguous. Trimming took off 0 bases at V and 6 bases at J, with 13 bases between the two ends. CDR3 length: 14 residues. The germline V gene encodes CDR1 SGHRS and CDR2 YFSETQ. CDR3: CASSLAPIPLEQYF. The CDR3 nucleotides read TGCGCCAGCAGCTTGGCACCTATCCCCCTCGAGCAGTACTTC.

This clonotype was picked up many times. V gene TRBV7-9 combines with J gene TRBJ2-7; 7 nucleotides agree with TRBD1. The CDR3 has 15 amino acids. V was pared by 5 bases and J by 2 bases, with 9 bases of the junction left unmatched. The germline CDR1 and CDR2 sequences are SEHNR and FQNEAQ (reference sequence). The CDR3 sequence is CASSRGTVWAYEQYF. For the CDR3, the DNA is TGTGCCAGCAGCCGAGGGACAGTTTGGGCCTACGAGCAGTACTTC.

This clonotype was detected ten times or more. This rearrangement joins TRBV12-3 or TRBV12-4 to TRBJ2-1, with TRBD1 matching over 7 bases. Trimming cost V 6 bases and J 2 bases; bases outside gene matches: 7. This CDR3 spans 15 amino acids. CDR3: CASSSDRVPYNEQFF. In nucleotides, the CDR3 is TGTGCCAGCAGCTCCGACAGGGTCCCCTACAATGAGCAGTTCTTC.

This clonotype was picked up many times. The CDR3 DNA is TGTGCCAGCAGTTTCGTCGGAGAAGGAGAAAAACTGTTTTTT. Translating it yields CASSFVGEGEKLFF. The chain couples TRBV12-3 or TRBV12-4 to TRBJ1-4; D call uncertain. Trimming removed 3 bases from V and 8 bases from J, with 13 bases in between. CDR3 length: 14 amino acids.

This chain uses TRBV2 with TRBJ2-5; 10 bases fit TRBD2. J lost 2 bases, V lost 2 bases, and 2 bases had no gene match. This CDR3 is built from 15 residues. Germline CDR1 and CDR2: SNHLY and FYNNEI. This CDR3 reads CASSERTSGQETQYF. DNA for the CDR3: TGTGCCAGCAGTGAAAGGACTAGCGGTCAAGAGACCCAGTACTTC.

This clonotype was seen more than once but under ten times. This rearrangement joins TRBV28 to TRBJ2-3; unclear D gene. Germline-derived CDR1 and CDR2 are MDHEN and SYDVKM. The CDR3 totals 14 residues. The V end lost 5 bases, the J end lost 1 base, and 10 bases lay between the germline ends. The CDR3 nucleotides read TGTGCCAGCAGTGTTCGCCCGCGCACAGATACGCAGTATTTT. It translates to CASSVRPRTDTQYF.

In DNA, the CDR3 is TGTGCCAGCCGACGACAGGGAGGAGGTACTGAAGCTTTCTTT. Translation: CASRRQGGGTEAFF. The chain combines TRBV6-2 or TRBV6-3 with TRBJ1-1, with 7 bases that match TRBD1. Germline trimming cut 8 bases from V and 5 bases from J; bases unmatched to any gene: 11. Germline V lookup: CDR1 MNHEY, CDR2 SVGEGT. CDR3 length equals 14 residues.